This TCR beta chain was captured in a study of blood T cell repertoires in COVID-19. For the study at large: From the United States, Italy and Spain came samples of acute and convalescent COVID-19.

Measured with immunoSEQ multiplex PCR; TCRdb has only the in-frame clones, and not every one. The sample has 250,000 or so clones, approximately 86% seen once. There are 16 residues in the CDR3. Trimming cost V 5 bases and J 1 base; bases outside gene matches: 4. Germline V gene lookup returns CDR1 SGHTA and CDR2 FQGTGA. The sequencing input was peripheral blood. The TCR originated in a man aged 30 to 45 with active or convalescent COVID-19. The chain uses TRBV7-3 and TRBJ2-1, with 11 bases identical to TRBD2. Here the CDR3 DNA reads TGTGCCAGCAGCCTTCTAGCGGGGGGATCCTACAATGAGCAGTTCTTC. It specifies CASSLLAGGSYNEQFF.